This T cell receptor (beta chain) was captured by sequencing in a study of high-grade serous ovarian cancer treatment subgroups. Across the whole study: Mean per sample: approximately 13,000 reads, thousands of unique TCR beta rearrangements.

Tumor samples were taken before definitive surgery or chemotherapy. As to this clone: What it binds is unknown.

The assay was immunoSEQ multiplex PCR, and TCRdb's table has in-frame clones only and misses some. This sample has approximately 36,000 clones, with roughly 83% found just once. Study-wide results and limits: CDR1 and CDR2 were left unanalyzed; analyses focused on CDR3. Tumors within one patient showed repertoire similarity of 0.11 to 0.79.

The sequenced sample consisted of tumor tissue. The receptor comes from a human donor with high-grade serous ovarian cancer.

CDR3 in amino acids: CASSLDLVGTEAFF. The DNA of the CDR3 is TGTGCCAGCAGCTTAGATCTCGTAGGGACTGAAGCTTTCTTT. This chain uses TRBV7-9 with TRBJ1-1; the D is unclear. Germline values: CDR1 SEHNR, CDR2 FQNEAQ (reference sequence). V lost 1 base and J lost 5, with 11 bases in between. The CDR3 has 14 amino acids.